This passage covers 11 T cell receptor beta chains from one sample sequenced in a study of memory CD4+ T cells and cytomegalovirus serostatus. Sequencing used immunoSEQ multiplex PCR; TCRdb keeps in-frame clones, though not all of them. The top ten hold more than 0.95% of the sample, which has tens of thousands of clones, around 76% seen once. Single viable CD3+CD4+CD8-CD45RO+ cells were sorted as the memory CD4+ T cells. The source material was memory CD4+ T cells from blood. These receptors came from an adult in good health and CMV-seropositive.

This clone is a singleton in its sample. J is TRBJ2-3 and V is TRBV6-5; tentative D call: TRBD1 (6 bases). Germline V gene lookup returns CDR1 MNHEY and CDR2 SVGAGI. This CDR3 has 14 amino acids. V lost 5 bases, J lost 2 bases, and 11 bases lay in between. The CDR3 loop is CASSEGHFTDTQYF. DNA for the CDR3: TGTGCCAGCAGTGAGGGACACTTCACAGATACGCAGTATTTT.

J is TRBJ1-2 and V is TRBV2, with TRBD1 as a possible D gene (5 bases). Trimming removed 4 bases from V and 8 bases from J, with 14 bases in between. Germline CDR1 reads SNHLY; CDR2 reads FYNNEI. The CDR3 spans 13 residues. The CDR3 DNA follows: TGTGCCAGCAGTGTTGGGGCCAGGTGGGGCTACACCTTC. It codes for CASSVGARWGYTF.

The V and J genes are TRBV4-2 and TRBJ2-1, with 14 bases identical to TRBD2. V lost 4 bases and J lost 0; bases outside the gene matches: 11. CDR1 LGHNA and CDR2 YNFKEQ come from the germline V gene. The CDR3 loop spans 20 amino acids. In nucleotides, the CDR3 is TGTGCCAGCAGCCGCGGACTAGCGGGGGGCAATACGTTCTCCTACAATGAGCAGTTCTTC. Residues: CASSRGLAGGNTFSYNEQFF.

The chain couples TRBV5-1 to TRBJ2-2, with no clear D. This CDR3 spans 15 amino acids. The germline V gene has CDR1 SGHRS and CDR2 YFSETQ. The ends were cut back, 1 base at V and 2 bases at J, with 9 bases in the middle. CDR3 bases: TGCGCCAGCAGCTTGAGTCGCCGAAACACCGGGGAGCTGTTTTTT. As protein: CASSLSRRNTGELFF.

The genes are TRBV5-6 and TRBJ2-5; 9 nucleotides align to TRBD1. V was clipped by 7 bases and J by 4 bases; unmatched bases: 8. The length of the CDR3 is 14 residues. Germline V gene lookup returns CDR1 SGHDT and CDR2 YYEEEE. The CDR3 region is CASGGTGLPETQYF. CDR3 nucleotides: TGTGCCAGCGGCGGGACAGGGCTCCCAGAGACCCAGTACTTC.

The chain joins TRBV5-4 to TRBJ2-7; TRBD1 aligns across 8 bases. The V segment lost 3 bases and the J segment 2 bases; nucleotides outside the gene matches: 4. Per the germline V gene, CDR1 is SGHNT and CDR2 is YYREEE (reference sequence). The CDR3 totals 14 residues. The CDR3 reads CASSSGQDTYEQYF. The DNA for the CDR3 is TGTGCCAGCAGCTCGGGACAGGATACCTACGAGCAGTACTTC.

This clone was detected only a few times. Different DNA sequences within this sample yield the same CDR3. The chain links TRBV20-1 to TRBJ2-5; D not certain. CDR3 size: 11 residues. V was shortened by 3 bases and J by 5 bases, with 7 bases between the two germline ends. Germline CDR1 DFQATT, CDR2 SNEGSKA (reference sequence). CDR3 loop: CSARIGETQYF. The CDR3 DNA sequence: TGCAGTGCTAGGATCGGGGAGACCCAGTACTTC.

CDR3 sequence (DNA): TGTGCCAGCACCCCTGGGGTTGGATTCGGGGAGCTGTTTTTT. It encodes CASTPGVGFGELFF. This chain uses TRBV7-8 with TRBJ2-2; D is uncertain. This CDR3 is 14 amino acids long. Germline V CDR1 and CDR2: SGHVS, FQNEAQ. Trimming took off 7 bases at V and 7 bases at J, with 16 bases between the two ends. The full variable domain, rest sourced from reference TRBV7-8 and TRBJ2-2, is GAGVSQSPRYKVAKRGQDVALRCDPISGHVSLFWYQQALGQGPEFLTYFQNEAQLDKSGLPSDRFFAERPEGSVSTLKIQRTQQEDSAVYLCASTPGVGFGELFFGEGSRLTVL.

CDR3 DNA: TGTGCCAGCAGTGTGGCAGGGGGTCAGACTGAAGCTTTCTTT. Translating gives CASSVAGGQTEAFF. The rearrangement links TRBV6-1 to TRBJ1-1, with 7 bases matching TRBD1. The CDR3 is 14 amino acids. Unmatched junction bases numbered 7, after V lost 4 bases and J lost 5 bases. Germline V gene data show CDR1 as MNHNS and CDR2 as SASEGT.

V usage is TRBV2 and J usage is TRBJ2-7, with 7 bases identical to TRBD2. CDR3 length: 14 residues. Trimming took 7 bases from V and 0 from J; bases not matched to a gene: 6. From germline, CDR1 is SNHLY and CDR2 FYNNEI. The DNA of the CDR3 is TGTGCCAGCACCCGAGGGAGGGACTCCTACGAGCAGTACTTC. The encoded protein is CASTRGRDSYEQYF. Complete variable domain (other parts from reference TRBV2 and TRBJ2-7): EPEVTQTPSHQVTQMGQEVILRCVPISNHLYFYWYRQILGQKVEFLVSFYNNEISEKSEIFDDQFSVERPDGSNFTLKIRSTKLEDSAMYFCASTRGRDSYEQYFGPGTRLTVT.

The rearrangement links TRBV10-2 to TRBJ1-4; D is perhaps TRBD1 (6 bases). Germline assignment: CDR1 WSHSY and CDR2 SAAADI. Deletions cut 9 bases from V and 6 bases from J, with 14 bases between. This CDR3 spans 13 amino acids. DNA of the CDR3: TGCGCCAGTGCCTTACAGGGAGATGAAAAACTGTTTTTT. Translation: CASALQGDEKLFF.